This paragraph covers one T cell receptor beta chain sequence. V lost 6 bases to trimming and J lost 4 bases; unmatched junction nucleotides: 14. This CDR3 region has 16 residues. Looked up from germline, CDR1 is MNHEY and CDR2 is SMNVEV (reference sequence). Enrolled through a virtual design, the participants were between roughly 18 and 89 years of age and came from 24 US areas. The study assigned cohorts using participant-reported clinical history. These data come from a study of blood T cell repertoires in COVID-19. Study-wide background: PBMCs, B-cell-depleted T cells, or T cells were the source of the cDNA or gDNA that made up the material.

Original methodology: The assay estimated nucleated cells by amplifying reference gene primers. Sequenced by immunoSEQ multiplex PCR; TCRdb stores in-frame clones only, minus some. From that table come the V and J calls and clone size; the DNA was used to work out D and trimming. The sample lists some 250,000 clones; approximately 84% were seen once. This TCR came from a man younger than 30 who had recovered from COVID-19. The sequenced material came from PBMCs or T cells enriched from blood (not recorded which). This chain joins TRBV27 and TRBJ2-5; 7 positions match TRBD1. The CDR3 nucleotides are TGTGCCAGCAGCCGGACAGGAACAAGTTCCGTAGAGACCCAGTACTTC. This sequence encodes CASSRTGTSSVETQYF.